This T cell receptor (beta chain) was sequenced in a study of OX40 agonist ivuxolimab in advanced cancers. The study's findings and limits: Partial responders treated at 0.1-3.0 mg/kg exhibited clonal expansion among the lowest measured. Clonal expansion was seen in CD4+ and CD8+ blood T cells by week 6 at 0.1 to 3.0 mg/kg. CD8+ T cells (on average) carried more expanded clones than CD4+ T cells.

Assay: immunoSEQ multiplex PCR; the TCRdb copy retains only in-frame clones and omits some. In the table there are approximately 96,000 clones, about nine tenths of which are singletons. No patient had autoimmune disease or received systemic immunosuppression. Notes on this clone: The target antigen is unknown.

Source: CD4+ or CD8+ T cells sorted from blood, taken in a trial of the OX40 agonist ivuxolimab. This receptor was identified in an adult with an advanced solid tumor such as melanoma, head and neck, liver or kidney cancer.

The CDR3 loop is CASSPLGDTQYF. CDR3 in DNA: TGTGCCAGCAGCCCTCTCGGAGATACGCAGTATTTT. The genes are TRBV5-6 and TRBJ2-3; D is undetermined. V was pared by 4 bases and J by 5 bases, with 8 bases between. The CDR3 has 12 amino acids. Germline V CDR1 and CDR2: SGHDT, YYEEEE.